This is a list of T cell receptor beta chains from one sample in a study of blood T cells in healthy people across ages. TCRdb reanalysed the 5' RACE reads using MiXCR and keeps one entry per CDR3 protein. The repertoire holds more than 650,000 distinct CDR3 sequences, with 53% as singletons. The specimen sequenced was blood. These receptor sequences come from a man aged 80 or over in good health. Each CDR3 is given with its conserved first and last residue. D genes are given only for firm matches. For some rows the clone size is stated as once, few or many, or as a class when expanded; others skip it.

TRBJ2-1 | TRBV4-1 | - | - | TGCGCCAGCAGCCAACCACTCCTCGGGCGGGATGAGCAGTTCTTC | CASSQPLLGRDEQFF
TRBJ1-2 | TRBV29-1 | - | - | TGCAGCGTTGCGGCCAGGGCGGGCTATGGCTACACCTTC | CSVAARAGYGYTF
TRBJ2-3 | TRBV12-3/TRBV12-4 | once | - | TGTGCCAGCAGTGTAATAGGGGCCGCAGATACGCAGTATTTT | CASSVIGAADTQYF
TRBJ2-5 | TRBV4-1 | - | TRBD1 | TGCGCCAGCAGCCAAAAGGTTCAGGGGGCCGGTGGGGAGACCCAGTACTTC | CASSQKVQGAGGETQYF
TRBJ2-1 | TRBV2 | - | - | TGTGCCAGCAGTCCATTGATAAGGGGGGGGCAGTTCTTC | CASSPLIRGGQFF
TRBJ2-7 | TRBV21-1 | - | - | TGTGCCAGCAGCAAAACGGCCACTGCCTACGAGCAGTACTTC | CASSKTATAYEQYF
TRBJ1-2 | TRBV29-1 | - | - | TGCAGCGTCCCCGGCCTTCGGGTCGATGGCTACACCTTC | CSVPGLRVDGYTF
TRBJ2-5 | TRBV20-1 | - | - | TGCAGTGCTTCAGAGCGGGTGCAACAAGAGACCCAGTACTTC | CSASERVQQETQYF
TRBJ1-5 | TRBV2 | - | - | TGTGCCAGCTCGGGATCCCTTTTTCCGGGTTCCCCCGGGACTTCAAATCAGCCCCAGCATTTT | CASSGSLFPGSPGTSNQPQHF
TRBJ2-1 | TRBV7-2 | - | TRBD2 | TGTGCCAGCAGCTCCTCCGGGACTAGCGTTTCCAATGAGCAGTTCTTC | CASSSSGTSVSNEQFF
TRBJ2-1 | TRBV29-1 | - | - | TGCAGCGTTGCGTTGCTGGTAGGCAATGAGCAGTTCTTC | CSVALLVGNEQFF
TRBJ2-1 | TRBV6-5 | once | TRBD2 | TGTGCCAGCAGTTACCGGAAATCTAGCGGGATACAAGGCTACAATGAGCAGTTCTTC | CASSYRKSSGIQGYNEQFF
TRBJ1-2 | TRBV5-5 | - | TRBD1 | TGTGCCAGCAGCGCCGGACAGGGTACTGGCTACACCTTC | CASSAGQGTGYTF
TRBJ1-2 | TRBV20-1 | few | TRBD1 | TGCAGTGCTACCGGACAGGGACCAAACTATGGCTACACCTTC | CSATGQGPNYGYTF
TRBJ2-1 | TRBV28 | - | - | TGTGCCAGCAGTATTATAGCGGAGCAGTTCTTC | CASSIIAEQFF
TRBJ2-1 | TRBV5-1 | - | - | TGCGCCAGCACCGACCAGGGTGAGCAGTTCTTC | CASTDQGEQFF
TRBJ1-4 | TRBV3-1 | - | - | TGTGCCAGCAGTCGACGACAGGTTAATGAAAAACTGTTTTTT | CASSRRQVNEKLFF
TRBJ2-3 | TRBV20-1 | few | TRBD2 | TGCAGTGCTGTTAAAAGCGGGGCTCGCACAGATACGCAGTATTTT | CSAVKSGARTDTQYF
TRBJ2-5 | TRBV6-2/TRBV6-3 | - | - | TGTGCCAGCAGCCAGGGACTCCCTTACAATGAGCAGTACTTC | CASSQGLPYNEQYF
TRBJ1-2 | TRBV14 | few | - | TGTGCCAGCAGCCAGAACCTAGCACCAGGGAGCTATGGCTACACCTTC | CASSQNLAPGSYGYTF
TRBJ2-7 | TRBV27 | - | TRBD2 | TGTGCCATCGGGACTAGCGGGAGACACGAGCAGTACTTC | CAIGTSGRHEQYF
TRBJ2-1 | TRBV3-1 | few | TRBD2 | TGTGCCAGCAGCTCCCGGAGCGGGAGCTTTTACAATGAGCAGTTCTTC | CASSSRSGSFYNEQFF
TRBJ2-5 | TRBV12-3/TRBV12-4 | - | TRBD1 | TGTGCCAGCAGGAAGACAGGGGTGAGCAGGGAGACCCAGTACTTC | CASRKTGVSRETQYF
TRBJ2-1 | TRBV10-3 | - | TRBD2 | TGTGCCATCAGTGGAGGACTAGCGGCCAACTCCTACAATGAGCAGTTCTTC | CAISGGLAANSYNEQFF
TRBJ2-7 | TRBV5-1 | - | - | TGCGCCAGCAGCTTGGCCGGGACCAACTCCTACGAGCAGTACTTC | CASSLAGTNSYEQYF
TRBJ2-7 | TRBV6-2/TRBV6-3 | - | - | TGTGCCAGCAGTTACTCGGCGGGGCCCTACGAGCAGTACTTC | CASSYSAGPYEQYF
TRBJ2-1 | TRBV19 | once | - | TGTGCCAGTAGTATAGCAAGAAATGAGCAGTTCTTC | CASSIARNEQFF
TRBJ1-1 | TRBV7-2 | - | - | TGTGCCAGCAGCTTAGGCACGGGTTGGAACACTGAAGCTTTCTTT | CASSLGTGWNTEAFF
TRBJ1-2 | TRBV5-1 | - | - | TGCGCCAGCAGCTTGACGGGCGAGGATGGCTACACCTTC | CASSLTGEDGYTF
TRBJ2-7 | TRBV12-3/TRBV12-4 | - | - | TGTGCCAGCAGTGCTCGACTAGACGGGTACGAGCAGTACTTC | CASSARLDGYEQYF
TRBJ2-5 | TRBV7-2 | - | - | TGTGCCAGCAGCCCAACCGGGAAACCTCAAGAGGCCCAGTACTTC | CASSPTGKPQEAQYF
TRBJ2-3 | TRBV7-2 | many | - | TGTGCCAGCAGCTTAGGGGCCGCGATGGGGAGCACAGATACGCAGTATTTT | CASSLGAAMGSTDTQYF
TRBJ2-6 | TRBV6-1 | - | - | TGTGCCAGCAGTGAGAATCTTGGGGCCAACGTCCTGACTTTC | CASSENLGANVLTF
TRBJ2-7 | TRBV4-2 | - | - | TGTGCCAGCAGCCAAGAAGCCGGACAGTCCTACGAGCAGTACTTC | CASSQEAGQSYEQYF
TRBJ2-5 | TRBV12-3/TRBV12-4 | - | TRBD2 | TGTGCCAGCAGTCCTGGACTAGCGGGAAGGGGGACCCAGTACTTC | CASSPGLAGRGTQYF
TRBJ2-1 | TRBV6-6 | - | TRBD1 | TGTGCCAGCAGTTCCCGGGACAGCCACAATGAGCAGTTCTTC | CASSSRDSHNEQFF
TRBJ2-3 | TRBV3-1 | - | - | TGTGCCAGCAGCCCGGGGACCGGGCAAAGCACAGATACGCAGTATTTT | CASSPGTGQSTDTQYF
TRBJ2-7 | TRBV9 | few | TRBD2 | TGTGCCAGCAGCGTAGACCAGCGGGAGTCCCACGAGCAGTACTTC | CASSVDQRESHEQYF
TRBJ2-1 | TRBV7-9 | - | - | TGTGCCAGCAGCCTCCCCAAGGGGCAGTTCTTC | CASSLPKGQFF
TRBJ1-4 | TRBV7-9 | - | - | TGTGCCAGCAGCTTACTGACCAGCGTTAATGAAAAACTGTTTTTT | CASSLLTSVNEKLFF
TRBJ2-7 | TRBV5-1 | - | - | TGCGCCAGCAGCTTGTCGCCCTCTTCGGACTACGAGCAGTACTTC | CASSLSPSSDYEQYF
TRBJ2-6 | TRBV5-1 | - | - | TGCGCCAGCAGCTTAACCGGGGGCCCCTCTGGGGCCAACGTCCTGACTTTC | CASSLTGGPSGANVLTF
TRBJ2-7 | TRBV7-9 | few | - | TGTGCCAGCAGCTTAGAGGGACTGAGCTCCTACGAGCAGTACTTC | CASSLEGLSSYEQYF
TRBJ2-3 | TRBV20-1 | - | - | TGCAGTGCTCCAAAGTTCGGGACTAGCACAGATACGCAGTATTTT | CSAPKFGTSTDTQYF
TRBJ2-1 | TRBV7-3 | - | TRBD2 | TGTGCCAGCAGCTTAGGTGGGCGAGCGGGACTTAATGAGCAGTTCTTC | CASSLGGRAGLNEQFF
TRBJ2-1 | TRBV5-1 | - | TRBD1 | TGCGCCAGCGCCGGGACAGGGGTGAAACAGCAGTTCTTC | CASAGTGVKQQFF
TRBJ2-4 | TRBV12-3/TRBV12-4 | few | - | TGTGCCAGCAGTCCACAGGTATCCCTCAAAAACATTCAGTACTTC | CASSPQVSLKNIQYF
TRBJ1-1 | TRBV20-1 | - | TRBD1 | TGCAGTGCTGATACCGGGACAGGGGGTTTTGAAGCTTTCTTT | CSADTGTGGFEAFF
TRBJ2-3 | TRBV5-6 | - | - | TGTGCCAGCAGCTTCGTGGACACCGGAGATACGCAGTATTTT | CASSFVDTGDTQYF
TRBJ2-1 | TRBV12-3/TRBV12-4 | - | TRBD1 | TGTGCCAGCAGTGGGACAGGGGCCTACAATGAGCAGTTCTTC | CASSGTGAYNEQFF
TRBJ1-4 | TRBV15 | - | - | TGTGCCACCAGCAGAGATAAGGGTAATGAAAAACTGTTTTTT | CATSRDKGNEKLFF
TRBJ2-6 | TRBV29-1 | - | - | TGCAGCGTTCTTTCAGGGATTGGTGGGGCCAACGTCCTGACTTTC | CSVLSGIGGANVLTF
TRBJ1-2 | TRBV6-6 | few | TRBD1 | TGTGCCAGCAGTTATCGACAGGGGGAGGCATATGGCTACACCTTC | CASSYRQGEAYGYTF
TRBJ1-2 | TRBV6-5 | few | - | TGTGCCAGCAGTCGATTGACTCTGAACTATGGCTACACCTTC | CASSRLTLNYGYTF